These 27 T cell receptor beta chains came from one sample sequenced in a study of T cells after yellow fever vaccination. MiXCR, applied by TCRdb to the 5' RACE reads, yields one record per CDR3 protein. The sample has some 300,000 distinct CDR3 sequences, roughly 3.5% seen once. The input for sequencing was PBMCs, taken on the day of the yellow fever booster vaccination. These receptors all stem from a man between 18 and 29 years old who received the YFV17D yellow fever vaccine.

This clonotype has at least ten counts. The rearrangement uses TRBV27 and TRBJ1-2; D ambiguous. The CDR3 has 15 residues. Trimming took 3 bases from V and 3 from J, leaving 14 bases between them. Germline V CDR1 and CDR2: MNHEY, SMNVEV (reference sequence). The CDR3 bases are TGTGCCAGCAGTTTCGGGATAGGGAACGACTATGGCTACACCTTC. As protein: CASSFGIGNDYGYTF.

This clonotype was found many times. The rearrangement joins TRBV6-7 to TRBJ2-1, with D possibly being TRBD1 (8 bases). TRBV6-7 falls under the ORF class, with uncertain function. This CDR3 region has 16 residues. Trimming cost V 8 bases and J 3 bases, with 20 bases left between them. The DNA for the CDR3 is TGTGCCAGCCATAGGGGGGGCAGGGGGCTCTACAATGAGCAGTTCTTC. This encodes CASHRGGRGLYNEQFF.

This clonotype was seen ten or more times. The chain combines TRBV11-2 with TRBJ2-3, with TRBD2 matching 11 bases. V was pared by 6 bases and J by 2 bases, with 7 bases of the junction left unmatched. This CDR3 region has 16 residues. CDR1 is SGHAT and CDR2 is FQNNGV in the germline V gene. For the CDR3, the DNA is TGTGCCAGCAGATCGCTAGCGGGGGGAATCACAGATACGCAGTATTTT. Translating it yields CASRSLAGGITDTQYF.

This clonotype was counted ten times or more. This chain links TRBV11-2 with TRBJ2-7; 12 bases fit TRBD2. The V segment lost 5 bases and the J segment 3 bases; nucleotides outside the gene matches: 2. There are 14 residues in the CDR3. Per the germline V gene, CDR1 is SGHAT and CDR2 is FQNNGV. The CDR3: CASSLTSGGYEQYV. The CDR3 coding sequence is TGTGCCAGCAGCCTGACTAGCGGGGGCTACGAGCAGTACGTC.

This clonotype came up a few times. CDR3 amino acids: CSARVLAWETQYF. Here the CDR3 DNA reads TGCAGTGCTAGGGTCCTAGCGTGGGAGACCCAGTACTTC. This chain joins TRBV20-1 and TRBJ2-5; D might be TRBD2 (6 bases). The V gene lost 3 bases and the J gene lost 5 bases, with 13 bases spanning the gap. This CDR3 comprises 13 residues. CDR1 and CDR2 (germline): DFQATT, SNEGSKA (reference sequence).

In its sample, this clonotype was seen many times. The chain uses TRBV7-9 and TRBJ2-7; 7 bases are shared with TRBD1. CDR1 is SEHNR and CDR2 is FQNEAQ in the germline V gene (reference sequence). CDR3 length: 12 amino acids. Trimming took 5 bases from V and 6 from J; bases not matched to a gene: 4. CDR3 DNA: TGTGCCAGCAGCCGACAGGGATCCGAGCAGTACGTC. Protein: CASSRQGSEQYV.

In this sample, this clonotype turned up many times. This sequence joins TRBV12-5 and TRBJ2-1; D is possibly TRBD2 (7 bases). V gave up 5 bases and J gave up 3 bases, with 23 bases separating them. The CDR3 extends over 18 amino acids. Germline V lookup: CDR1 LGHNT, CDR2 FRNRAP. The chain's CDR3 is CASGPLRGGRGRYNEQFF. The CDR3 nucleotides read TGTGCTAGTGGTCCTCTAAGAGGCGGGCGGGGGCGCTACAATGAGCAGTTCTTC.

This chain uses TRBV29-1 with TRBJ1-1; D gene unclear. From germline, CDR1 is SQVTM and CDR2 ANQGSEA. This CDR3 region has 11 residues. V was trimmed by 6 bases and J by 2 bases, leaving 7 bases between them. The CDR3 is CSVQKNTEAFF. The DNA of the CDR3 is TGCAGCGTCCAAAAAAACACTGAAGCTTTCTTT.

Many counts were recorded for this clonotype. This rearrangement joins TRBV6-2 or TRBV6-3 to TRBJ2-7; D possibly corresponds to TRBD1 (5 bases). Germline CDR1 is MNHEY and CDR2 is SVGEGT. CDR3 length: 13 amino acids. V was cut by 2 bases and J by 3 bases, with 8 bases left in between. The DNA for the CDR3 is TGTGCCAGCAGTTACAGACAGCACTACGAGCAGTACGTC. Translating it yields CASSYRQHYEQYV.

This clonotype has at least ten counts. The chain uses TRBV12-3 or TRBV12-4 and TRBJ2-1; 10 bases map to TRBD2. The ends lost 2 bases at V and 6 bases at J; junction bases unmatched: 4. The CDR3 spans 15 residues. The CDR3 DNA is TGTGCCAGCAGTTTATCTAGCGGGGGCATCAATGAGCAGTTCTTC. It specifies CASSLSSGGINEQFF.

This clonotype came up many times. V and J are TRBV5-1 and TRBJ2-5; weak D call: TRBD2 (7 bases). The CDR3 extends over 14 amino acids. V dropped 4 bases and J dropped 5 bases, with 15 bases sitting between them. Looked up from germline, CDR1 is SGHRS and CDR2 is YFSETQ. CDR3 region: CASSVGGGEETQYF. CDR3 bases: TGCGCCAGCAGCGTTGGCGGGGGCGAGGAGACCCAGTACTTC.

V and J are TRBV12-3 or TRBV12-4 and TRBJ2-3; 10 nucleotides align to TRBD2. Germline trimming cut 11 bases from V and 7 bases from J; bases unmatched to any gene: 9. The CDR3 covers 13 residues. The CDR3 DNA is TGTGCCGACTCCGCTAGCGGGGGTTATACGCAGTATTTT. Its protein is CADSASGGYTQYF.

The chain employs TRBV27 and TRBJ2-7; 8 nucleotides agree with TRBD2. Trimming cost V 8 bases and J 3 bases; bases outside gene matches: 15. The germline CDR1 and CDR2 sequences are MNHEY and SMNVEV (reference sequence). CDR3 length: 16 amino acids. Written as DNA, the CDR3 is TGTGCCAGCGCACGTGGCGGGGGGCCCCCCTACTACGAGCAGTACGTC. Translated: CASARGGGPPYYEQYV.

In its sample, this clonotype was seen a few times. This chain joins TRBV7-9 and TRBJ2-1, with 16 bases identical to TRBD2. V shed 5 bases and J 5 bases; nucleotides not matched to a gene: 6. The CDR3 is made up of 17 amino acids. CDR1 is SEHNR, CDR2 FQNEAQ, per germline (reference sequence). The CDR3 DNA reads TGTGCCAGCAGCCCAGGGACTAGCGGGGGGGCCGACAATGAGCAGTTCTTC. This translates into CASSPGTSGGADNEQFF.

This clonotype was observed a handful of times. The chain carries TRBV5-1 and TRBJ1-1; D call uncertain. Trimming took 4 bases from V and 1 from J, leaving 11 bases between them. Germline CDR1 and CDR2: SGHRS and YFSETQ. This CDR3 is built from 14 residues. CDR3 in DNA: TGCGCCAGCAGCCAAGGACCGAGGAACACTGAAGCTTTCTTT. This translates into CASSQGPRNTEAFF.

In this sample, this clonotype turned up many times. The V and J genes are TRBV18 and TRBJ1-5; 11 nucleotides align to TRBD1. This CDR3 spans 15 amino acids. V dropped 4 bases and J dropped 7; count of bases not matched to a gene: 6. From germline, CDR1 is KGHSH and CDR2 LQKENI. CDR3 nucleotide sequence: TGTGCCAGCTCACTGGACAGGGGGCATCAACAGCCCCAGCATTTT. Translation: CASSLDRGHQQPQHF. The full variable domain, its missing parts supplied by reference TRBV18 and TRBJ1-5, is NAGVMQNPRHLVRRRGQEARLRCSPMKGHSHVYWYRQLPEEGLKFMVYLQKENIIDESGMPKERFSAEFPKEGPSILRIQQVVRGDSAAYFCASSLDRGHQQPQHFGDGTRLSIL.

This clonotype was detected only a few times. This chain joins TRBV24-1 and TRBJ2-7; no definite D call. Trimming shortened V by 4 bases and J by 0 bases, and 12 bases separated the two germline ends. This CDR3 has 15 amino acids. Germline V gene sequence: CDR1 KGHDR, CDR2 SFDVKD. The CDR3 DNA reads TGTGCCACCAGTGACCTCGGTTTAAGCTCCTACGAGCAGTACGTC. This encodes CATSDLGLSSYEQYV.

In this sample, this clonotype turned up a few times. The chain is built from TRBV20-1 and TRBJ2-3; 14 positions match TRBD2. Per the germline V gene, CDR1 is DFQATT and CDR2 is SNEGSKA (reference sequence). V gave up 2 bases and J gave up 5 bases; unmatched junction bases: 9. This CDR3 has 17 residues. The chain's CDR3 is CSARRLAGGPTRDTQYF. CDR3 sequence (DNA): TGCAGTGCTAGAAGACTAGCGGGGGGGCCTACACGAGATACGCAGTATTTT.

This clonotype was recorded at least ten times. The chain combines TRBV4-2 with TRBJ2-2; D is uncertain. Trimming left V 0 bases short and J 8 bases short, with 7 bases between. CDR1 is LGHNA, CDR2 YNFKEQ, per germline. CDR3 size: 13 residues. The CDR3 is CASSQDGSGELFF. DNA for the CDR3: TGTGCCAGCAGCCAAGACGGGTCAGGGGAGCTGTTTTTT.

This clonotype has ten or more counts. V is TRBV7-9 and J is TRBJ2-4; TRBD2 aligns across 9 bases. The length of the CDR3 is 16 residues. Per the germline V gene, CDR1 is SEHNR and CDR2 is FQNEAQ (reference sequence). V was pared by 6 bases and J by 1 base, with 7 bases of the junction left unmatched. CDR3 nucleotide sequence: TGTGCCAGCAGTCTTTCTAGCGGGGTTGCCAAAAACATTCAGTACTTC. The encoded protein is CASSLSSGVAKNIQYF.

This clonotype came up a few times. CDR3 in DNA: TGTGCCAGCGCTCACCCGAGAGGGCGGGGCACAGATACGCAGTATTTT. This codes for CASAHPRGRGTDTQYF. The V gene is TRBV6-5, the J gene TRBJ2-3; D perhaps matches TRBD2 (5 bases). The V end lost 8 bases, the J end lost 1 base, and 19 bases lay between the germline ends. CDR3 length: 16 amino acids. CDR1 is MNHEY and CDR2 is SVGAGI in the germline V gene.

The chain links TRBV7-8 to TRBJ1-1; 7 bases are a match to TRBD1. V was pared by 8 bases and J by 4 bases, with 1 base of the junction left unmatched. Looked up from germline, CDR1 is SGHVS and CDR2 is FQNEAQ. The length of the CDR3 is 11 residues. The CDR3 loop reads CASQGVTEAFF. Written as DNA, the CDR3 is TGTGCCAGCCAGGGGGTCACTGAAGCTTTCTTT. The complete variable domain, with remaining parts taken from reference TRBV7-8 and TRBJ1-1, reads GAGVSQSPRYKVAKRGQDVALRCDPISGHVSLFWYQQALGQGPEFLTYFQNEAQLDKSGLPSDRFFAERPEGSVSTLKIQRTQQEDSAVYLCASQGVTEAFFGQGTRLTVV.

This clonotype was seen ten or more times. This chain connects TRBV4-1 to TRBJ2-6, with D possibly being TRBD2 (5 bases). The CDR3 covers 17 residues. Trimming stripped 0 bases from V and 2 bases from J, with 11 bases between. Germline V gene data show CDR1 as MGHRA and CDR2 as YSYEKL. As DNA, the CDR3 is TGCGCCAGCAGCCAAGAAGGGAGTAAGGCTGGGGCCAACGTCCTGACTTTC. It yields the protein CASSQEGSKAGANVLTF.

The rearrangement uses TRBV5-1 and TRBJ2-1; D not certain. This CDR3 comprises 15 residues. Trimming pared 0 bases from V and 5 bases from J, leaving 12 bases between. CDR1 and CDR2 from the germline V gene are SGHRS and YFSETQ. The CDR3, as DNA: TGCGCCAGCAGCTTGGCAGTACTTTCTCACAATGAGCAGTTCTTC. This translates into CASSLAVLSHNEQFF.

This clonotype was counted many times. The gene calls are TRBV7-2 and TRBJ2-4; 9 bases match TRBD1. The germline gives CDR1 SGHTA, CDR2 FQGNSA. Trimming took 5 bases from V and 6 from J; bases not matched to a gene: 2. The CDR3 is 13 amino acids. CDR3 in DNA: TGTGCCAGCAGCCGACAGGGGGGAAACATTCAGTACTTC. This translates into CASSRQGGNIQYF.

This clonotype was detected ten times or more. The rearrangement uses TRBV20-1 and TRBJ1-6; TRBD1 might be the D (6 bases). The CDR3 has 14 residues. The germline gives CDR1 DFQATT, CDR2 SNEGSKA (reference sequence). The V end lost 6 bases, the J end lost 8 bases, and 17 bases lay between the germline ends. The CDR3 spells CSAGDILGDSPLHF. The CDR3, as DNA: TGCAGTGCCGGGGACATTCTAGGCGATTCACCCCTCCACTTT.

This clonotype was recorded at least ten times. The chain joins TRBV29-1 to TRBJ1-1; unclear D gene. In germline, CDR1 is SQVTM, CDR2 ANQGSEA. CDR3 length: 11 residues. Trimming stripped 4 bases from V and 0 bases from J, with 3 bases between. CDR3 DNA: TGCAGCGTTGTCCTGAACACTGAAGCTTTCTTT. It specifies CSVVLNTEAFF.